This T cell receptor (beta chain) comes out of a study of T cells expressing NK-cell markers. Study background: Among the eight sequenced donors, seven tested HCMV-seropositive and one tested seronegative.

The CDR3 totals 15 residues. In germline, CDR1 is SNHLY, CDR2 FYNNEI. The TCR beta cDNA came from 5'RACE template switching with UMIs. TCRdb re-analyzed the 5' RACE reads; it lists each CDR3 protein once, without DNA. The sample includes 300,000 to 450,000 distinct CDR3 sequences. Regarding the study as a whole: Top CD8+ clonotypes included the dominant CD3+CD56+NKG2C+ clonotypes in several donors.

In the case of this clonotype: Its specificity is unknown.

Sequenced sample: blood T cells: a sorted CD56 or NKG2C T cell subset, CD4+ or CD8+ T cells, or bulk PBMC T cells (not recorded which). This chain joins TRBV2 and TRBJ2-3; TCRdb returns TRBD2, unconfirmable since there is no DNA. The source is a man aged 18-69 years in good health. CDR3 region: CASPPPGLASDTQYF. The variable domain in full, with the rest retrieved from reference TRBV2 and TRBJ2-3, is EPEVTQTPSHQVTQMGQEVILRCVPISNHLYFYWYRQILGQKVEFLVSFYNNEISEKSEIFDDQFSVERPDGSNFTLKIRSTKLEDSAMYFCASPPPGLASDTQYFGPGTRLTVL.